Listed below are T cell receptor beta chains from one sample, sequenced in a study of cytomegalovirus exposure and HLA in healthy donors. The protocol was immunoSEQ multiplex PCR, while the TCRdb copy is restricted to in-frame clones and leaves out a portion. The sample data list approximately 130,000 clones. The sequencing sample was made of PBMCs. The receptor set was obtained from a woman in her sixties in good health and CMV-seronegative. Each CDR3 is given with its conserved first and last residue. A D gene is named only where the DNA matches it firmly.

J | D | V | DNA | CDR3
TRBJ2-7 | . | TRBV6-1 | TGTGCCAGCATCCTTGATAGTTACAGATCCTACGAGCAGTACTTC | CASILDSYRSYEQYF
TRBJ2-2 | . | TRBV6-1 | TGTGCCAGCAGTGTACAGGGTTACACCGGGGAGCTGTTTTTT | CASSVQGYTGELFF
TRBJ1-5 | TRBD1 | TRBV28 | TGTGCCAGCAGTTTGGGGACAGCAAATCAGCCCCAGCATTTT | CASSLGTANQPQHF
TRBJ1-2 | . | TRBV2 | TGTGCCAGCAGTGCCAACCCTTCGCGCAGGGTCTATGGCTACACCTTC | CASSANPSRRVYGYTF
TRBJ1-2 | . | TRBV4-1 | TGCGCCAGCAGCCAGGATCGTACGGGAGGCTACACCTTC | CASSQDRTGGYTF
TRBJ1-5 | . | TRBV28 | TGTGCCAGCAGTCTCCAAAGCAGGGATCAGCCCCAGCATTTT | CASSLQSRDQPQHF
TRBJ1-1 | TRBD1 | TRBV28 | TGTGCCAGCAGTTTCGGGACAGGGGGATATACTGAAGCTTTCTTT | CASSFGTGGYTEAFF
TRBJ2-1 | . | TRBV4-1 | TGCGCCAGCAGCCAAGATTCGGCGTTTACTAGCTCCTACAATGAGCAGTTCTTC | CASSQDSAFTSSYNEQFF
TRBJ2-2 | TRBD1 | TRBV25-1 | TGTGCCACCGAAGGGGGCGGCAGCACCGGGGAGCTGTTTTTT | CATEGGGSTGELFF
TRBJ2-7 | . | TRBV7-2 | TGTGCCAGCACCTATGGGGGCACCTACGAGCAGTACTTC | CASTYGGTYEQYF
TRBJ2-2 | TRBD2 | TRBV7-3 | TGTGCCAGCAGCTTTGGGCGGGAGGCCGGGGAGCTGTTTTTT | CASSFGREAGELFF
TRBJ1-1 | . | TRBV7-9 | TGTGCCAGCAGCTTTGGGCCGCGGGGCACTGAAGCTTTCTTT | CASSFGPRGTEAFF
TRBJ1-2 | . | TRBV4-1 | TGCGCCAGCAGCCAAGCAGGGGTAGGCTACACCTTC | CASSQAGVGYTF